The rows below give T cell receptor beta chains drawn from one sample of a study of T cells after posttransplantation cyclophosphamide. The table came from immunoSEQ multiplex PCR; TCRdb's copy has only in-frame clones and leaves some out. This repertoire holds around 26,000 clones, and none appear only once. The input for sequencing was PBMCs, taken after allogeneic stem cell transplant with posttransplant cyclophosphamide. The receptors here all came from a young adult male patient who received an allogeneic stem cell transplant from a related donor, was CMV-positive, and had no GVHD. Some T cells may be the graft donor's. CDR3s include the opening cysteine and the closing phenylalanine or tryptophan. A D gene is named only where the DNA matches it firmly. The size field reads once, few, many or a size class.

clone size | D gene | J gene | V gene | CDR3 DNA | CDR3 protein
many | TRBD1 | TRBJ2-2 | TRBV7-9 | TGTGCCAGCAACTCACCACCGGGACAGGATTACACCGGGGAGCTGTTTTTT | CASNSPPGQDYTGELFF
many | TRBD2 | TRBJ2-1 | TRBV2 | TGTGCCAGCAGTGGGGGGGGCAGCGGGAGGCTTCAGCGGGAGCAGTTCTTC | CASSGGGSGRLQREQFF
many | TRBD2 | TRBJ2-5 | TRBV5-4 | TGTGCCAGCAGCCCTGGACTAGCGATGTACCAAGAGACCCAGTACTTC | CASSPGLAMYQETQYF
many | TRBD2 | TRBJ2-5 | TRBV7-6 | TGTGCCAGCGGACTAGCGGGTCCTTGGGAGACCCAGTACTTC | CASGLAGPWETQYF
many | NA | TRBJ1-3 | TRBV5-6 | TGTGCCAGCAGCCTGAGGATCTCTGGAAACACCATATATTTT | CASSLRISGNTIYF
many | NA | TRBJ2-5 | TRBV11-2 | TGTGCCAGCAGCCCCCTGGGTGCAGTACTACTAGGGACCCAGTACTTC | CASSPLGAVLLGTQYF
many | NA | TRBJ2-3 | TRBV7-6 | TGTGCCAGCAGCTTAAACGCCGGCGGCGCGTGGTCTTCGGGCACAGATACGCAGTATTTT | CASSLNAGGAWSSGTDTQYF
few | NA | TRBJ1-6 | TRBV2 | TGTGCCAGCACGCGGGGAGGGGAAATTTCACCCCTCCACTTT | CASTRGGEISPLHF
many | TRBD1 | TRBJ2-1 | TRBV6-5 | TGTGCCAGCAGATCCACAGGGGGCGCCTACAATGAGCAGTTCTTC | CASRSTGGAYNEQFF
many | TRBD2 | TRBJ2-7 | TRBV9 | TGTGCCAGCAGCGCCGGACTAGCGGTTTCTCCCTACGAGCAGTACTTC | CASSAGLAVSPYEQYF
many | TRBD1 | TRBJ2-2 | TRBV18 | TGTGCCAGCTCACTACGACAGGGGGCGCGAGACACCGGGGAGCTGTTTTTT | CASSLRQGARDTGELFF
many | TRBD1 | TRBJ2-7 | TRBV10-3 | TGTGCCGCAACCCCGGGACAGTCCTACGAGCAGTACTTC | CAATPGQSYEQYF
many | NA | TRBJ1-2 | TRBV4-1 | TGCGCCAGCAGCGCGTGGGTTGACAGCCCTAACTATGGCTACACCTTC | CASSAWVDSPNYGYTF
many | TRBD2 | TRBJ2-2 | TRBV5-4 | TGTGCCAGCAGCCCGGGAGGCGGAGTCACCGGGGAGCTGTTTTTT | CASSPGGGVTGELFF
many | NA | TRBJ1-5 | TRBV5-6 | TGTGCCAGCAGCTTGGGCGGGGATAGCAATCAGCCCCAGCATTTT | CASSLGGDSNQPQHF
many | NA | TRBJ2-1 | TRBV4-1 | TGCGCCAGCAGCCAAGCGGCTAGCGAGGATGAGCAGTTCTTC | CASSQAASEDEQFF
many | NA | TRBJ2-5 | TRBV27 | TGTGCCAGCAGTTTAATCTGGCAGGGAGGTTCTGAGACCCAGTACTTC | CASSLIWQGGSETQYF
many | TRBD1 | TRBJ2-1 | TRBV11-3 | TGTGCCAGCAGCTTGGGACAGGGGATGCATGAGCAGTTCTTC | CASSLGQGMHEQFF
many | NA | TRBJ1-2 | TRBV28 | TGTGCCAGCAGCCCAGGACTGAACAGCGGGTATGGCTACACCTTC | CASSPGLNSGYGYTF
many | TRBD1 | TRBJ2-7 | TRBV30 | TGTGCCTGGAGTCGTACAGGGGACGAGCAGTACTTC | CAWSRTGDEQYF
many | NA | TRBJ1-2 | TRBV28 | TGTGCCAGCAGTTTCCCGGGGGTCTATGGCTACACCTTC | CASSFPGVYGYTF
many | NA | TRBJ1-6 | TRBV6-1 | TGTGCCAGCCGACAGAGCCACAATTCACCCCTCCACTTT | CASRQSHNSPLHF
many | NA | TRBJ1-1 | TRBV30 | TGTGCCTGGAGTCCGGGTTGGGAGACTGAAGCTTTCTTT | CAWSPGWETEAFF
many | NA | TRBJ2-3 | TRBV7-6 | TGTGCCAGCAGTCCACAGCCAGAAGATACGCAGTATTTT | CASSPQPEDTQYF
many | TRBD1 | TRBJ2-3 | TRBV19 | TGTGCCAGTAGTGACAGGGAGAGATGGACAGATACGCAGTATTTT | CASSDRERWTDTQYF
many | TRBD1 | TRBJ1-1 | TRBV28 | TGTGCCAGCAGTTCCCCTCTGGACAGGGGGGGGGAAGCTTTCTTT | CASSSPLDRGGEAFF
many | TRBD2 | TRBJ2-4 | TRBV4-1 | TGCGCCAGCAGCGAGGGACTAGCGGGGGGTTGGGCCAAAAACATTCAGTACTTC | CASSEGLAGGWAKNIQYF
many | NA | TRBJ1-5 | TRBV5-1 | TGCGCCAGCAGCAGGGAGGGCAATCAGCCCCAGCATTTT | CASSREGNQPQHF
many | NA | TRBJ1-4 | TRBV25-1 | TGTGCCAGCACTCGACAGTTTGCAACTAATGAAAAACTGTTTTTT | CASTRQFATNEKLFF
many | NA | TRBJ1-2 | TRBV28 | TGTGCCGTTACCTCAATCAGGCGTTCCTATGGCTACACCTTC | CAVTSIRRSYGYTF
many | NA | TRBJ1-6 | TRBV6-6 | TGTGCCAGCAGTTACTCGAAGGGGGATTCACCCCTCCACTTT | CASSYSKGDSPLHF
many | NA | TRBJ1-5 | TRBV10-3 | TGTGCCTCTATGGACAGCGGCAATCAGCCCCAGCATTTT | CASMDSGNQPQHF
many | NA | TRBJ2-7 | TRBV15 | TGTGCCACCAGCAGAGGGGAGACATACGAGCAGTACTTC | CATSRGETYEQYF
many | NA | TRBJ2-1 | TRBV9 | TGTGCCAGCAGCGTAGTTACAGGAAATGCCTACAATGAGCAGTTCTTC | CASSVVTGNAYNEQFF
many | TRBD2 | TRBJ2-2 | TRBV5-6 | TGTGCCAGTCCGGGACTAGCGGGGGAATTGGGCGGGGAGCTGTTTTTT | CASPGLAGELGGELFF
many | NA | TRBJ2-5 | TRBV4-1 | TGCGCCAGCAGCCAAGATGGGACTCCCGTCCAAGAGACCCAGTACTTC | CASSQDGTPVQETQYF
many | NA | TRBJ1-3 | TRBV19 | TGTGCCAGTAATTCCGTTGGAAACACCATATATTTT | CASNSVGNTIYF
many | TRBD1 | TRBJ2-7 | TRBV6-1 | TGTGCCAGCAGTGGGACAGGGGGCCCTTCCTACGAGCAGTACTTC | CASSGTGGPSYEQYF
many | TRBD2 | TRBJ2-1 | TRBV7-7 | TGTGCCAGCAGCCCTGGGAGGCTAGCGGGGGGCCCCTACAATGAGCAGTTCTTC | CASSPGRLAGGPYNEQFF
many | NA | TRBJ2-6 | TRBV15 | TGTGCCACCGGGACTCCGGCTGGGGCCAACGTCCTGACTTTC | CATGTPAGANVLTF
many | NA | TRBJ2-5 | TRBV11-2 | TGTGCCAGCAGGAGGGGGGGAGGGGAGACCCAGTACTTC | CASRRGGGETQYF